This is a list of T cell receptor beta chains from one sample in a study of T cells in Graves' hyperthyroidism and ophthalmopathy. TCRdb analysed the multiplex PCR reads with MiXCR anew, one entry per CDR3 protein. The profile covers about 380,000 distinct CDR3 sequences, with about 14% appearing a single time and 15% to 20% taken by the ten largest. Input material: blood. These TCRs come from a woman in her thirties with Graves' ophthalmopathy. Each CDR3 is given with its conserved first and last residue. The D gene is left open where the match is weak. Size is omitted from some rows. Given values are once, few, many or a class for expanded clones.

D: -
V: TRBV20-1
length: 14
J: TRBJ2-7
size: few
CDR3: CSARSRQSSYEQYF
DNA: TGCAGTGCTAGATCTAGACAGAGCTCCTACGAGCAGTACTTC

D: -
V: TRBV30
length: 12
J: TRBJ1-3
size: many
CDR3: CAWSVSGNTIYF
DNA: TGTGCCTGGAGCGTCTCTGGAAACACCATATATTTT

D: TRBD1
V: TRBV5-5
length: 14
J: TRBJ2-1
size: once
CDR3: CASSLQGASNEQFF
DNA: TGTGCCAGCAGCTTACAGGGGGCATCCAATGAGCAGTTCTTC

D: -
V: TRBV2
length: 15
J: TRBJ1-2
size: -
CDR3: CASSEARGVDYGYTF
DNA: TGTGCCAGCAGTGAAGCCCGGGGGGTTGACTATGGCTACACCTTC

D: -
V: TRBV7-7
length: 16
J: TRBJ1-3
size: -
CDR3: CASSPSLGGLGNTIYF
DNA: TGTGCTAGCAGCCCATCCCTCGGGGGGCTCGGAAACACCATATATTTT

D: -
V: TRBV29-1
length: 13
J: TRBJ2-2
size: -
CDR3: CSVVKGATGELFF
DNA: TGCAGCGTTGTTAAGGGAGCCACCGGGGAGCTGTTTTTT

D: -
V: TRBV7-3
length: 13
J: TRBJ2-7
size: many
CDR3: CASSLGSVYEQYF
DNA: TGTGCCAGCAGCTTAGGATCGGTATACGAGCAGTACTTC

D: -
V: TRBV5-1
length: 14
J: TRBJ1-1
size: many
CDR3: CASSLDSGNTEAFF
DNA: TGCGCCAGCAGCTTGGATTCCGGAAACACTGAAGCTTTCTTT

D: TRBD1
V: TRBV7-8
length: 18
J: TRBJ2-3
size: few
CDR3: CASSPRQGQGSGTDTQYF
DNA: TGTGCCAGCAGCCCCAGGCAGGGACAGGGGAGCGGCACAGATACGCAGTATTTT

D: -
V: TRBV19
length: 17
J: TRBJ2-6
size: few
CDR3: CASSGSGQGLGANVLTF
DNA: TGTGCCAGTAGTGGTTCGGGGCAAGGCCTTGGGGCCAACGTCCTGACTTTC

D: -
V: TRBV28
length: 13
J: TRBJ2-3
size: many
CDR3: CASSYTGSDTQYF
DNA: TGTGCCAGCAGTTACACAGGGTCTGATACGCAGTATTTT

D: -
V: TRBV6-1
length: 14
J: TRBJ1-2
size: many
CDR3: CASSPKPGRYGYTF
DNA: TGTGCCAGCAGTCCAAAGCCCGGACGTTATGGCTACACCTTC

D: -
V: TRBV13
length: 12
J: TRBJ2-7
size: many
CDR3: CASSTEGYEQYF
DNA: TGTGCCAGCAGCACCGAGGGATACGAGCAGTACTTC

D: -
V: TRBV12-3/TRBV12-4
length: 15
J: TRBJ2-1
size: many
CDR3: CASRFSGTRGDEQFF
DNA: TGTGCCAGCAGATTTTCCGGGACAAGAGGCGATGAGCAGTTCTTC

D: -
V: TRBV2
length: 16
J: TRBJ2-3
size: many
CDR3: CASSERRMGVTDTQYF
DNA: TGTGCCAGCAGTGAAAGGCGTATGGGGGTTACAGATACGCAGTATTTT

D: -
V: TRBV20-1
length: 14
J: TRBJ2-5
size: many
CDR3: CSATGTDEMETQYF
DNA: TGCAGTGCAACCGGGACCGACGAGATGGAGACCCAGTACTTC

D: -
V: TRBV5-1
length: 17
J: TRBJ1-4
size: many
CDR3: CASSLDFDGVLDEKLFF
DNA: TGCGCCAGCAGCTTGGATTTTGATGGGGTGCTTGATGAAAAACTGTTTTTT

D: TRBD2
V: TRBV11-2
length: 14
J: TRBJ2-3
size: many
CDR3: CASGVGGSTDTQYF
DNA: TGTGCCAGCGGCGTGGGGGGGTCCACAGATACGCAGTATTTT

D: -
V: TRBV20-1
length: 16
J: TRBJ2-2
size: many
CDR3: CSAPPRTALYAGELFF
DNA: TGCAGTGCTCCCCCCAGGACAGCCCTTTATGCCGGGGAGCTGTTTTTT

D: TRBD2
V: TRBV28
length: 16
J: TRBJ2-7
size: many
CDR3: CASRGSVGGGFYEQYF
DNA: TGTGCCAGCAGGGGTTCGGTAGGCGGGGGGTTTTACGAGCAGTACTTC

D: -
V: TRBV4-2
length: 16
J: TRBJ1-1
size: many
CDR3: CASSPGTINDNTEAFF
DNA: TGTGCCAGCAGTCCCGGGACCATAAACGATAACACTGAAGCTTTCTTT

D: -
V: TRBV27
length: 15
J: TRBJ2-7
size: many
CDR3: CASSLTGPFLYEQYF
DNA: TGTGCCAGCAGTTTAACCGGGCCGTTCCTTTACGAGCAGTACTTC

D: -
V: TRBV7-9
length: 13
J: TRBJ2-1
size: many
CDR3: CASSPSSGTEQFF
DNA: TGTGCCAGCAGCCCCTCATCAGGGACGGAGCAGTTCTTC